These 7 T cell receptor beta chains came from one sample sequenced in a study of beta chain features in type 1 diabetes. Overall study results and limits: All four CD4+ subsets of Type 1 diabetes patients contained TCRB CDR3s that were moderately but significantly shorter.

No antigens are known for them. All of the isolated RNA was reverse transcribed, so expressed TCRB transcripts were sequenced. TCRdb's copy holds only in-frame clones and misses some; the assay was immunoSEQ multiplex PCR. This table has 300,000 to 350,000 clones, approximately 9.7% appearing once. The material sequenced was central memory CD4+ T cells from blood. These TCRs come from a man aged 25-40 years with type 1 diabetes.

This clone occurred a few times. This chain links TRBV7-6 with TRBJ1-1; 10 bases fit TRBD1. The CDR3 spans 14 residues. Germline loops: CDR1 SGHVS, CDR2 FNYEAQ. V lost 5 bases, J lost 4 bases, and 4 bases stayed unmatched. The CDR3 DNA follows: TGTGCCAGCAGCAACGGACAGGGGGTCACTGAAGCTTTCTTT. Translation: CASSNGQGVTEAFF.

This chain links TRBV11-2 with TRBJ1-2; TRBD1 matches 9 bases. V was pared by 6 bases and J by 3 bases, with 8 bases of the junction left unmatched. CDR1 is SGHAT and CDR2 is FQNNGV in the germline V gene. The CDR3 is 15 residues long. In DNA, the CDR3 is TGTGCCAGCAGTCCACACAGGGGGCTGGACTATGGCTACACCTTC. It translates to CASSPHRGLDYGYTF.

This clone was seen only a few times. This chain links TRBV18 with TRBJ1-6, with D perhaps matching TRBD1 (5 bases). This CDR3 has 15 amino acids. CDR1 is KGHSH, CDR2 LQKENI, per germline. Trimming removed 3 bases at V and 7 bases at J, with 13 bases between. CDR3 sequence reads: CASSPDSSPNSPLHF. The CDR3 coding sequence is TGTGCCAGCTCACCTGACAGCAGCCCCAATTCACCCCTCCACTTT.

The chain has TRBV4-3 and TRBJ2-3; 9 bases map to TRBD2. V trimming: 6 bases; J trimming: 6 bases; junction bases outside the gene matches: 13. The germline CDR1 and CDR2 sequences are LGHNA and YSLEER. The CDR3 loop spans 16 amino acids. The CDR3 here is CASSRSGLAFTDTQYF. CDR3 nucleotide sequence: TGCGCCAGCAGTCGATCGGGACTAGCATTCACCGATACGCAGTATTTT.

This clone was seen more than once but under ten times. This sequence joins TRBV4-1 and TRBJ1-4; D might be TRBD1 (6 bases). The CDR3 totals 17 residues. CDR1 is MGHRA, CDR2 YSYEKL, per germline. V was trimmed by 1 base and J by 8 bases, leaving 20 bases between them. The CDR3 DNA reads TGCGCCAGCAGCCAAGGGAGTATGGGAGGGGGTTCGGAAAAACTGTTTTTT. It specifies CASSQGSMGGGSEKLFF.

The V call is TRBV18, the J call TRBJ2-5, with TRBD2 as a possible D gene (5 bases). CDR3 length: 15 amino acids. Trimming stripped 5 bases from V and 5 bases from J, with 18 bases between. Germline V gene lookup returns CDR1 KGHSH and CDR2 LQKENI. CDR3 region: CASSGLPRNGETQYF. The CDR3 nucleotides are TGTGCCAGCTCAGGACTGCCTAGAAACGGGGAGACCCAGTACTTC.

This clone turned up a few times. The V call is TRBV10-2, the J call TRBJ2-1; TRBD2 matches 9 bases. The germline V gene has CDR1 WSHSY and CDR2 SAAADI. This CDR3 has 17 residues. The V gene end was trimmed by 1 base and the J gene end by 7 bases; junction bases not matched to a gene: 11. The CDR3 protein is CASSEWSGRGGQNEQFF. The CDR3 nucleotides read TGCGCCAGCAGTGAGTGGTCTGGGCGGGGGGGCCAGAATGAGCAGTTCTTC.